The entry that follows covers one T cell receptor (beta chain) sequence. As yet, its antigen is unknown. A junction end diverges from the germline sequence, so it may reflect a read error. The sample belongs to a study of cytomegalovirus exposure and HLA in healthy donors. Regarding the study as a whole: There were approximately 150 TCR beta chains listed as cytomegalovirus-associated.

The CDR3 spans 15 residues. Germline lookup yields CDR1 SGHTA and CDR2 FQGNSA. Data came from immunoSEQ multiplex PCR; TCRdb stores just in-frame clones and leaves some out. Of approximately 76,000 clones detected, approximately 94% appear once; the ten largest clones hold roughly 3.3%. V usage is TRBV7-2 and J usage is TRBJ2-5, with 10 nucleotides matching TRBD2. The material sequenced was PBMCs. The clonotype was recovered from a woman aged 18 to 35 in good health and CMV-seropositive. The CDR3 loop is CASSVAGGRQETQYF. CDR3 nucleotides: TGTGCCAGCAGCGTAGCGGGAGGAAGGCAAGAGACCCAGTACTTC. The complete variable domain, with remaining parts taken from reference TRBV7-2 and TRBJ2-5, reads GAGVSQSPSNKVTEKGKDVELRCDPISGHTALYWYRQSLGQGLEFLIYFQGNSAPDKSGLPSDRFSAERTGGSVSTLTIQRTQQEDSAVYLCASSVAGGRQETQYFGPGTRLLVL.